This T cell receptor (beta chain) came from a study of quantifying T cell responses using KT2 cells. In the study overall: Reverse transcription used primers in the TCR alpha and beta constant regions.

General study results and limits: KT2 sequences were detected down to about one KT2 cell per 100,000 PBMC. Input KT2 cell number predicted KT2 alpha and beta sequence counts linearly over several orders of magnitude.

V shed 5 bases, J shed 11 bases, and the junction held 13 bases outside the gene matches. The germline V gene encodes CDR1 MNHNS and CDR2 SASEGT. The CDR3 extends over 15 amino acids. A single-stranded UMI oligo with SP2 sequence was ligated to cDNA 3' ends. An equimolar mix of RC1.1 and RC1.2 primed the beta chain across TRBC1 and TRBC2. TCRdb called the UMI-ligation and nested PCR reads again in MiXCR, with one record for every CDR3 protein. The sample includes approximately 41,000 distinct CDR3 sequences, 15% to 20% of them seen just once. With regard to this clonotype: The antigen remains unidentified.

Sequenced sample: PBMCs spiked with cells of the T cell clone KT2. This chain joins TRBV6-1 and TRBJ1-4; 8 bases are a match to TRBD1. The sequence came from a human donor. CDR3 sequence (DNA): TGTGCCAGCAGTCCCCAACAACCCGGACAGGGCAAACTGTTTTTT. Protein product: CASSPQQPGQGKLFF.